These 4 T cell receptor beta chains came from one sample sequenced in a study of CD4 T cells in relation to SARS-CoV-2 and coronaviruses. The antigens for these receptors are not known. Using immunoSEQ multiplex PCR, the repertoire was profiled, and TCRdb retains in-frame clones only, with some absent. The table has about 36,000 clones, around four fifths seen once. The sequenced sample consisted of memory CD4+ T cells from PBMCs, cultured in vitro. Every receptor here comes from an adult with COVID-19.

This clone was recorded only once. The DNA of the CDR3 is TGTGCCATCAGTGAGTTTAGGACAGCGAGCTCCTACGAGCAGTACTTC. This codes for CAISEFRTASSYEQYF. The gene calls are TRBV10-3 and TRBJ2-7; perhaps TRBD1 as D (6 bases). Trimming pared 1 base from V and 0 bases from J, leaving 13 bases between. This CDR3 contains 16 residues. Germline CDR1 ENHRY, CDR2 SYGVKD.

The CDR3 DNA sequence: TGTGCCAGCAGCGCCCGGCAGGGGACAGGGGTTATGAATGAGCAGTTCTTC. This encodes CASSARQGTGVMNEQFF. The chain combines TRBV7-2 with TRBJ2-1; 10 bases are a match to TRBD1. The J segment lost 7 bases and the V segment lost 5 bases, leaving 14 bases of the junction unmatched. Germline CDR1 reads SGHTA; CDR2 reads FQGNSA. The CDR3 consists of 17 residues.

The J gene is TRBJ2-7, the V gene TRBV6-5; 10 bases are shared with TRBD2. There are 13 residues in the CDR3. V gave up 6 bases and J gave up 9 bases; unmatched junction bases: 8. Germline loops: CDR1 MNHEY, CDR2 SVGAGI. CDR3 DNA sequence: TGTGCCAGCAGGCCTAGCGGGAGCATAGGGCAGTACTTC. This gives the protein CASRPSGSIGQYF.

The chain combines TRBV6-6 with TRBJ2-5, with D possibly matching TRBD2 (6 bases). The CDR3 runs to 13 residues. Germline V gene sequence: CDR1 MNHNY, CDR2 SVGAGI (reference sequence). Trimming removed 6 bases at V and 2 bases at J, with 10 bases between. The CDR3 sequence is CASRRDLQETQYF. The DNA for the CDR3 is TGTGCCAGCAGGCGGGACTTGCAAGAGACCCAGTACTTC.